A selection of T cell receptor beta chains follows, all from one sample in a study of blood T cell repertoires in COVID-19. Sequencing used immunoSEQ multiplex PCR; TCRdb keeps in-frame clones, though not all of them. The repertoire holds approximately 250,000 clones, with 75% to 90% as singletons. Sequences were obtained from PBMCs or T cells enriched from blood (not recorded which). The receptors come from a woman aged 30 to 39 who had recovered from COVID-19. Both conserved end residues are part of each CDR3.

j_call v_call cdr3_aa
TRBJ1-3 TRBV28 CASSPRGTGNTIYF
TRBJ1-1 TRBV30 CAWSAILQGGTMNTEAFF
TRBJ2-1 TRBV7-3 CASSKTSGDNEQFF
TRBJ1-5 TRBV7-8 CASSPKSGTDFNQPQHF
TRBJ1-2 TRBV2 CASSGTGTGMLYGYTF
TRBJ1-1 TRBV5-8 CASSYTEGTVEAFF
TRBJ2-3 TRBV18 CASSRDYTDTQYF
TRBJ1-2 TRBV14 CASSQDVRAGRNYGYTF
TRBJ1-5 TRBV2 CASRSRVLGPQHF
TRBJ2-1 TRBV12-5 CASGVWTGGTPGLATPASYNEQFF
TRBJ1-3 TRBV2 CASSYQGSGFSGNTIYF
TRBJ2-1 TRBV2 CASSKSGQHNEQFF
TRBJ2-7 TRBV3-1/TRBV3-2 CASSQVRFRREPYEQYF
TRBJ2-1 TRBV7-6 CASGRTSGSREQFF
TRBJ2-5 TRBV18 CASSPRTSGYQETQYF
TRBJ2-7 TRBV28 CASSPPGEFNEQYF
TRBJ2-2 TRBV5-5 CASSLEAYTGELFF
TRBJ1-1 TRBV20-1 CSASAEAYTEAFF
TRBJ2-2 TRBV3-1/TRBV3-2 CASRPSRTGELFF
TRBJ2-1 TRBV28 CASSLIRSSYNEQFF
TRBJ2-1 TRBV28 CASKRGLASFTEQFF
TRBJ1-2 TRBV27 CASSLSGGRNYGYTF
TRBJ2-7 TRBV5-1 CASSLGPGQGAELHEQYF
TRBJ2-1 TRBV18 CASSPNQVNEQFF
TRBJ1-2 TRBV3-1/TRBV3-2 CASSQDSRPYLYGYTF
TRBJ1-5 TRBV28 CAIEGVNQPQHF
TRBJ1-2 TRBV5-1 CASSPGQAYGYTF
TRBJ2-3 TRBV7-2 CASSLWGSGGTDTQYF
TRBJ2-1 TRBV24-1 CATSDPGTSGNNEQFF